This entry features one T cell receptor beta chain sequence. Antigen specificity is unknown. As to treatment: oral pan-JAK inhibitor, 5-10 mg twice daily. The data belong to a study of CD8+ T cells in alopecia areata. Study-wide context: Treated patients were given oral tofacitinib, which was dosed at 5 to 10 mg twice daily.

Per the germline V gene, CDR1 is LNHNV and CDR2 is YYDKDF (reference sequence). Trimming removed 4 bases from V and 4 bases from J; junction bases left unmatched: 8. The CDR3 runs 16 residues. The authors extracted RNA and reverse transcribed it into cDNA as the sequencing template. TCRdb's copy holds only in-frame clones and misses some; the assay was immunoSEQ multiplex PCR. The sample has about 160,000 clones; just over 65% are singletons. Whole-study results and caveats: Administration of tofacitinib significantly diminished scalp clonality and expanded CD8+ clones within the top 100.

The V and J genes are TRBV15 and TRBJ2-3; 10 bases map to TRBD2. This specimen consisted of CD4+ T cells sorted from blood, obtained at week 4, from a patient treated with tofacitinib. The TCR comes from a human donor with alopecia areata. CDR3 sequence (DNA): TGTGCCACCAGCACAAGAACTAGCGGGGTGGCAGATACGCAGTATTTT. Translating gives CATSTRTSGVADTQYF.